This TCR beta chain was captured by sequencing in a study of beta chain features in type 1 diabetes. Points from the study as a whole: Insertions at VDJ junctions were less frequent in type 1 diabetes patients. These patients also deleted more nucleotides at the same junctions. There was no resolution here of whether HLA type influences TCRB rearrangement.

Sorting gave populations that all exceeded 95% purity. The whole isolated RNA underwent reverse transcription, so sequencing captured expressed TCRB transcripts. Naive, central memory and regulatory T cell samples produced a mean of approximately 3.6 million reads. Generated by immunoSEQ multiplex PCR, the TCRdb table keeps only in-frame clones and is missing some. The profile shows roughly 380,000 clones, around a fifth of them singletons. Germline-derived CDR1 and CDR2 are SGHDT and YYEEEE. The length of the CDR3 is 15 residues. V gave up 0 bases and J gave up 1 base, with 11 bases separating them. This clone came up a few times. Its target is not known.

The chain is built from TRBV5-6 and TRBJ2-7; the D gene is possibly TRBD1 (6 bases). The source of this sequence is a woman between 18 and 29 years old in good health. Sequencing was carried out using naive CD4+ T cells from blood. CDR3 residues: CASSLVPGQSYEQYF. The CDR3 coding sequence is TGTGCCAGCAGCTTGGTACCCGGACAGTCCTACGAGCAGTACTTC.